This T cell receptor (beta chain) stems from a study of T-cell memory formation after mild COVID-19. Study in general: For the most part, TCR clusters were specific to one donor. Study-level points and caveats: Pre-infection memory carried some responding clones, suggesting that cross-reactive memory joined.

V lost 4 bases and J lost 0, with 10 bases in between. Per the germline V gene, CDR1 is KGHDR and CDR2 is SFDVKD. This CDR3 contains 15 residues. Remarks on this clonotype: Its matching antigen is unknown.

Each CDR3 protein gets one entry after TCRdb re-called the 5' RACE reads with MiXCR. Of 400,000 to 500,000 distinct CDR3 sequences in the sample, approximately 20% were seen once. The sequence came from an adult woman who had mild COVID-19 (a few samples of this study predate the infection). Cell type and time point are not known. The V call is TRBV24-1, the J call TRBJ2-3; D gene uncertain. The sequenced sample consisted of PBMCs or a T cell subset sorted from them (not recorded which). The CDR3 sequence: CATSEQYPSTDTQYF. The DNA for the CDR3 is TGTGCCACCAGTGAACAGTACCCCAGCACAGATACGCAGTATTTT.